This T cell receptor (beta chain) was documented in a study of blood T cell repertoires in COVID-19 (dated by TCRdb to between 2020 and 2021). Notes on the research overall: Collaborator samples came from the United States, Italy and Spain and covered acute and convalescent phases of COVID-19. A de-identified subject ID, COVID-19 status, age in years and sex were almost always included in the sample metadata. The prospective study material was composed of cDNA or gDNA derived from T cells, B-cell-depleted T cells, or PBMCs. The repertoires were released in a freely available public database intended as a resource for research on the immune response to SARS-CoV-2. The dataset comprised deeply sampled blood TCRbeta repertoires from subjects exposed to, actively infected with, or recovered from COVID-19. The samples were drawn from two sources: the first 160 participants of the ongoing ImmuneRACE study, and fewer than 1,500 subjects contributed by 6 global collaborators. Where available, HLA class I and class II types were taken from metadata supplied by the sample provider and were not determined by assay-based typing. Study-wide findings and limitations: The quantity of clinical and demographic metadata differed by source and by participant and was supplied without curation.

The CDR3 covers 14 residues, taking in both the cysteine and the phenylalanine. Only the CDR3 DNA stays, 42 bases, in frame from base 1. TCRbeta CDR3 regions were amplified from genomic DNA using the immunoSEQ Assay, a bias-controlled multiplex PCR. The published analysis was carried out like this. Within the assay, amplification of reference gene primers was used to estimate how many nucleated cells each sample contained. Sequence reads were collapsed and filtered to measure the absolute abundance of every unique TCRbeta CDR3 rearrangement. For each sample, productive Simpson clonality was calculated as the square root of Simpson's diversity index over productive rearrangements. TCRdb obtained this table from immuneACCESS and retained in-frame rearrangements with V and J assigned. These tables miss some clones; where compared with another copy, unresolved V genes account for less than half of the shortfall, and the remainder is unexplained. Clonal size and the V and J genes are those of that table, whereas D and trimming came from the DNA. Here the sample has over 250,000 clones; 86% occur a single time. Around 12% of the sample goes to the ten largest clones.

Concerning this clone itself: The specificity of this receptor is unknown. Base qualities are not at hand, and no much larger clone is one base apart.

In Seattle, one collaborating source enrolled patients while the infection was active and tracked those patients longitudinally over the course of disease. Each collaborating institution followed its own protocols to collect whole blood in K2EDTA tubes. For TCRbeta analysis, collaborators shipped samples as frozen whole blood, isolated PBMCs, or DNA extracted from either of those sample types. Sequenced material: peripheral blood. The origin of this receptor is a woman between 70 and 85 years old with COVID-19, enrolled during active disease. The rearrangement combines TRBV21-1 with TRBJ1-1; whether TRBD1, the table's D call, matches the DNA was not checked. TRBV21-1 is noted as a pseudogene. The CDR3 corresponds to CASSDRGFNAEAFF. The nucleotides read TGTGCCAGCAGCGACAGGGGGTTTAACGCTGAAGCTTTCTTT.